This TCR beta chain was captured by sequencing in a study of early T cells in non-severe SARS-CoV-2 infection. Whole-study context: Unpaired chains resulted from sequencing bulk RNA of unsorted whole blood. General study points: Anti-spike CD8 responses were favored by VDJdb matching, which missed private and CD4 specificities.

The length of the CDR3 is 14 residues. Points on this clonotype: What it recognizes is unknown. A junction end diverges from the germline sequence, so it may reflect a read error.

Unique molecular identifier tags were affixed to discrete cDNA molecules. Via MiXCR, TCRdb re-called the 5' RACE reads, giving one row per CDR3 protein. This table has 95,000 to 150,000 distinct CDR3 sequences, 15% appearing once. The chain uses TRBV12-3 or TRBV12-4 and TRBJ1-2; TRBD1 aligns across 7 bases. The clonotype was recovered from an adult who was a healthcare worker with PCR-confirmed SARS-CoV-2 infection or an uninfected control (not recorded which). Source material: whole blood. In nucleotides, the CDR3 is TGTGACAGCAGTACGCTACGACAGGGTGCGGGCTACACCTTC. It encodes CDSSTLRQGAGYTF.